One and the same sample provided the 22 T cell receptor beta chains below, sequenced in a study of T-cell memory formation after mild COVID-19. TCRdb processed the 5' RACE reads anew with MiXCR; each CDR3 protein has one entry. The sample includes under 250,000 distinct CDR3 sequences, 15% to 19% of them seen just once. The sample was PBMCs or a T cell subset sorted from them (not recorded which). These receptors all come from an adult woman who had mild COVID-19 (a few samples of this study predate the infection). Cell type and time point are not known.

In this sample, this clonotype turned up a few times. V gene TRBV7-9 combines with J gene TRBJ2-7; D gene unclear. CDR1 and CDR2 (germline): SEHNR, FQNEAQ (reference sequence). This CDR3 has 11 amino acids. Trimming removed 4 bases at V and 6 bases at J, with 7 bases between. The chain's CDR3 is CASSSRSEQYF. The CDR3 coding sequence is TGTGCCAGCAGCTCACGCTCCGAGCAGTACTTC.

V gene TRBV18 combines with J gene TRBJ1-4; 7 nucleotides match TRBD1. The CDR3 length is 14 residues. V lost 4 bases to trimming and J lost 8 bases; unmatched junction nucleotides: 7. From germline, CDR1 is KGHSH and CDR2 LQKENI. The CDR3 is CASSLDRVDEKLFF. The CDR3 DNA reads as TGTGCCAGCTCACTCGACAGGGTGGACGAAAAACTGTTTTTT. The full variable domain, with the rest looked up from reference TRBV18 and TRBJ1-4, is NAGVMQNPRHLVRRRGQEARLRCSPMKGHSHVYWYRQLPEEGLKFMVYLQKENIIDESGMPKERFSAEFPKEGPSILRIQQVVRGDSAAYFCASSLDRVDEKLFFGSGTQLSVL.

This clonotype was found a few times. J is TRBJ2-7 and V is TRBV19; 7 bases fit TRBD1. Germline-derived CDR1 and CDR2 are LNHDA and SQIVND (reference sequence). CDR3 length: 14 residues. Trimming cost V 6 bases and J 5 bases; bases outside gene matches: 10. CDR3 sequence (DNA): TGTGCCAGTAGAGAACAGGGGTACGGGAACGAGCAGTACTTC. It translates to CASREQGYGNEQYF. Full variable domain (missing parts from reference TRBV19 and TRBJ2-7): DGGITQSPKYLFRKEGQNVTLSCEQNLNHDAMYWYRQDPGQGLRLIYYSQIVNDFQKGDIAEGYSVSREKKESFPLTVTSAQKNPTAFYLCASREQGYGNEQYFGPGTRLTVT.

The CDR3 DNA reads as TGCAGTGCTAGTGCCGCGGGGCTATCTAGCACAGATACGCAGTATTTT. This codes for CSASAAGLSSTDTQYF. The V and J genes are TRBV20-1 and TRBJ2-3, with D tentatively TRBD2 (6 bases). The CDR3 length is 16 residues. Germline CDR1 DFQATT, CDR2 SNEGSKA (reference sequence). Trimming pared 3 bases from V and 0 bases from J, leaving 16 bases between.

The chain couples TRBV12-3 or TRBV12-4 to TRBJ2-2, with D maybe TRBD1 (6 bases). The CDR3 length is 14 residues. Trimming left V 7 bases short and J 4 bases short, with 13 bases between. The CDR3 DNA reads TGTGCCAGCATCATCCTACAGGGCACCGGGGAGCTGTTTTTT. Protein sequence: CASIILQGTGELFF.

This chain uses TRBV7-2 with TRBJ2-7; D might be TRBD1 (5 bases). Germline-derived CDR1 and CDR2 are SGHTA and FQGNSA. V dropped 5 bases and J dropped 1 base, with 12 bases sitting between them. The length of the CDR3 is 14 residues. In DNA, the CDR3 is TGTGCCAGCAGCCCCGTACAGGTTTCCTACGAGCAGTACTTC. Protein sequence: CASSPVQVSYEQYF.

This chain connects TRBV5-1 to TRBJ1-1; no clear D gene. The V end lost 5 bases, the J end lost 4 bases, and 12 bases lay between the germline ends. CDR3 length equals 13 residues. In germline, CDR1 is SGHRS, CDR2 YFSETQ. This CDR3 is CASREPGGTEAFF. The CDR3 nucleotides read TGCGCCAGCAGGGAACCCGGTGGCACTGAAGCTTTCTTT.

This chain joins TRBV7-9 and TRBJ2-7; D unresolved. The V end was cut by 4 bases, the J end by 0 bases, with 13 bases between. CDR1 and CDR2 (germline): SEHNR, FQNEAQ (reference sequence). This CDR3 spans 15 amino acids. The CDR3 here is CASSYRTEGSYEQYF. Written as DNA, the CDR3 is TGTGCCAGCAGCTACCGGACCGAAGGCTCCTACGAGCAGTACTTC.

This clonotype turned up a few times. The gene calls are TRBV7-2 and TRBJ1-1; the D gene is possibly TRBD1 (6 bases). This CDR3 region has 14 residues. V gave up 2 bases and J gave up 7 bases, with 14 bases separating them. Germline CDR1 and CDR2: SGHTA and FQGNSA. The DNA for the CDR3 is TGTGCCAGCAGCTTATATGGGGAGGACAGTGAAGCTTTCTTT. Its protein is CASSLYGEDSEAFF.

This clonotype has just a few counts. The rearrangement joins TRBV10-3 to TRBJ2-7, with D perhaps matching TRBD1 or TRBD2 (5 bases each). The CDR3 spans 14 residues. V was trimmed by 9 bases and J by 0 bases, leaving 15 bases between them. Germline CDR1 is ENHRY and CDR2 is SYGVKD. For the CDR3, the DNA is TGTGCCATATGGGACGGTATTAGCTCCTACGAGCAGTACTTC. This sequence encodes CAIWDGISSYEQYF.

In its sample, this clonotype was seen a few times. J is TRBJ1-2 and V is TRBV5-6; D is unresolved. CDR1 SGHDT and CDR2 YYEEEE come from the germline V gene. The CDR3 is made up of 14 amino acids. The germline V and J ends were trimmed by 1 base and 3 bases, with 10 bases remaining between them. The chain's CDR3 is CASSLLGKDYGYTF. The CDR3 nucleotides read TGTGCCAGCAGCTTGTTAGGGAAAGACTATGGCTACACCTTC.

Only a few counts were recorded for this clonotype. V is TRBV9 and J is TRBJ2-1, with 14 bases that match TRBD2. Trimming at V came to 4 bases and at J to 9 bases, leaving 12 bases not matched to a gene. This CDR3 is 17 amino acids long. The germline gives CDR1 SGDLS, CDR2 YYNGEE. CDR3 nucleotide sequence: TGTGCCAGCAGCTTTGGCCCTGGGACTAGCGGGAGTGGTGAGCAGTTCTTC. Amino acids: CASSFGPGTSGSGEQFF.

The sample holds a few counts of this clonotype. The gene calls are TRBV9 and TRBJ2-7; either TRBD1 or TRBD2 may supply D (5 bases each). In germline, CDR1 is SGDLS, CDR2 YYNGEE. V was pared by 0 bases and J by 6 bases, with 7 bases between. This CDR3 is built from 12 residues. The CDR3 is CASSVARGEQYF. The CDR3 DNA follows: TGTGCCAGCAGCGTAGCGAGGGGCGAGCAGTACTTC.

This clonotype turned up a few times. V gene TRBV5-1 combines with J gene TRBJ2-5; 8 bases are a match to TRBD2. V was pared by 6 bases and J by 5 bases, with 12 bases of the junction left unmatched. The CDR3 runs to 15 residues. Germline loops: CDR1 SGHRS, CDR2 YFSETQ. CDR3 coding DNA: TGCGCCAGCAAAGAAGGCACTAGCGGCGGTGAGACCCAGTACTTC. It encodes CASKEGTSGGETQYF. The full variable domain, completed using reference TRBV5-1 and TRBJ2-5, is KAGVTQTPRYLIKTRGQQVTLSCSPISGHRSVSWYQQTPGQGLQFLFEYFSETQRNKGNFPGRFSGRQFSNSRSEMNVSTLELGDSALYLCASKEGTSGGETQYFGPGTRLLVL.

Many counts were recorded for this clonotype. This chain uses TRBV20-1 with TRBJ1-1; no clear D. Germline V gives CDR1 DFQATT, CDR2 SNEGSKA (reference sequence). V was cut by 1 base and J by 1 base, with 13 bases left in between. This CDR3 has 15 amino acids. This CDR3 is CSARGPRTENTEAFF. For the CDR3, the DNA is TGCAGTGCTAGAGGCCCCAGGACTGAGAACACTGAAGCTTTCTTT.

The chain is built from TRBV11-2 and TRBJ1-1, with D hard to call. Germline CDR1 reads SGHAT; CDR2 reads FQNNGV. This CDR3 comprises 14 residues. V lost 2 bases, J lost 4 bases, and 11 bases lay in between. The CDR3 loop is CASSLRLWGTEAFF. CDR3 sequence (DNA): TGTGCCAGCAGCTTAAGGCTTTGGGGCACTGAAGCTTTCTTT.

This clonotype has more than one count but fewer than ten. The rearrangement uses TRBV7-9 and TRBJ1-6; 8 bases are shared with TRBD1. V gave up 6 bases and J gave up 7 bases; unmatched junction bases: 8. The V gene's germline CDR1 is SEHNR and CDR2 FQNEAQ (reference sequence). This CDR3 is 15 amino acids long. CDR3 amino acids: CASSLDRVANSPLHF. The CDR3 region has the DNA TGTGCCAGCAGTTTGGACAGGGTGGCAAATTCACCCCTCCACTTT.

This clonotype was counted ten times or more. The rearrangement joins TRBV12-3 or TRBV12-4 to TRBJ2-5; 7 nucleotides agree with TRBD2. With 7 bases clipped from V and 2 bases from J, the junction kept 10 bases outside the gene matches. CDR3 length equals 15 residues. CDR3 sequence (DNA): TGTGCCAGCACCCCTTCGTCCGGGGGGCAAGAGACCCAGTACTTC. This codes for CASTPSSGGQETQYF.

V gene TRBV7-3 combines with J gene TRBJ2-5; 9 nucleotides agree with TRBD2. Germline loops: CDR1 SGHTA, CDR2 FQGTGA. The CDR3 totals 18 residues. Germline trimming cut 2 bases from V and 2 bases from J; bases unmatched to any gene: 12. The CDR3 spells CASSLWGSGAGGQETQYF. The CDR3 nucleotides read TGTGCCAGCAGCTTATGGGGCTCTGGAGCGGGGGGTCAAGAGACCCAGTACTTC.

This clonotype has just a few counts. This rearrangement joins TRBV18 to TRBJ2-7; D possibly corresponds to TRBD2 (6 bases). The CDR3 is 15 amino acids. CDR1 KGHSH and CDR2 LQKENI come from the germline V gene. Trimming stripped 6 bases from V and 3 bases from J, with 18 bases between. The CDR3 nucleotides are TGTGCCAGCTCGCTTAATGGGGGGTCTGGCTACGAGCAGTACTTC. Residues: CASSLNGGSGYEQYF.

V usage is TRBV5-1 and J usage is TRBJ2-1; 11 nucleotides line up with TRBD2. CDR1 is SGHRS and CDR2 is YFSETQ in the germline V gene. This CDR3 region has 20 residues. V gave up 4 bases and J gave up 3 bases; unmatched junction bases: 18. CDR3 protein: CASSANRGLLAGGGYNEQFF. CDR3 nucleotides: TGCGCCAGCAGCGCGAACAGGGGGCTTCTAGCGGGAGGAGGCTACAATGAGCAGTTCTTC.

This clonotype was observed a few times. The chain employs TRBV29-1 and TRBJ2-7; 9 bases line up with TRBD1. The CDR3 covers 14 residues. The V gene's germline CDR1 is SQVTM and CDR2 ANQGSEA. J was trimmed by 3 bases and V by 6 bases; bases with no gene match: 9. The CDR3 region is CSVAHGTGFYEQYF. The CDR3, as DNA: TGCAGCGTCGCACACGGGACAGGGTTCTACGAGCAGTACTTC.